This is a list of T cell receptor beta chains from one sample in a study of tissue T cells after allogeneic stem cell transplantation. Data came from immunoSEQ multiplex PCR; TCRdb stores just in-frame clones and leaves some out. This table has 5,000 to 7,000 clones, roughly 67% appearing once. Sequenced here: duodenum tissue, sampled at autopsy. These receptors were taken from a woman aged 18-55 years with breast cancer. Both conserved end residues are part of each CDR3. The D gene is left open where the match is weak. Clone size is given for some rows only: seen once, a few or many times, or a class if the clone is expanded.

V gene	clone size	J gene	D gene	CDR3 DNA	CDR3 protein
TRBV5-1	.	TRBJ2-7	.	TGCGCCAGCGCGACAGGATACTCCTACGAGCAGTACTTC	CASATGYSYEQYF
TRBV6-2/TRBV6-3	.	TRBJ2-1	.	TGTGCCAGCAGTCCACAGGGCTATGAGCAGTTCTTC	CASSPQGYEQFF
TRBV14	.	TRBJ1-1	.	TGTGCCAGCAGCCTCCTCGCCGGGGCGCGGGGCACTGAAGCTTTCTTT	CASSLLAGARGTEAFF
TRBV6-2/TRBV6-3	.	TRBJ2-5	TRBD2	TGTGCCAGCAGTTACGGGACTAGCCGGGAGACCCAGTACTTC	CASSYGTSRETQYF
TRBV27	.	TRBJ2-1	.	TGTGCCAGCAACATAGCTGCCCGCTCCTACAATGAGCAGTTCTTC	CASNIAARSYNEQFF
TRBV9	.	TRBJ2-3	.	TGTGCCAGCAGCGTATACTCTAGCTCAGATACGCAGTATTTT	CASSVYSSSDTQYF
TRBV4-3	.	TRBJ1-4	TRBD1	TGCGCCAGCAGCCAAGATGGGATGGACAGGGACGAAAAACTGTTTTTT	CASSQDGMDRDEKLFF
TRBV6-6	.	TRBJ2-3	TRBD2	TGTGCCAGCAGTCGCAATCCTGGCGGGGGGACGTCAGATACGCAGTATTTT	CASSRNPGGGTSDTQYF
TRBV11-2	.	TRBJ1-6	.	TGTGCCAGCAGCTTAGGCGGATCGGGGTACTCACCCCTCCACTTT	CASSLGGSGYSPLHF
TRBV11-2	medium-sized	TRBJ2-7	.	TGTGCCAGCAGATTAGGAGGGGGATTCTCGGAGCAGTACTTC	CASRLGGGFSEQYF
TRBV18	.	TRBJ1-2	.	TGTGCCAGCTCACTCCAGGGGACGGGCGGCTACACCTTC	CASSLQGTGGYTF
TRBV3-1/TRBV3-2	.	TRBJ2-4	TRBD1	TGTGCCAGCAGCCAAGACACAGGGGGCATTCAGTACTTC	CASSQDTGGIQYF
TRBV6-5	.	TRBJ1-1	.	TGTGCCAGCAGGCAAGGAGGGGGTAGGGCTTTCTTT	CASRQGGGRAFF
TRBV4-3	few	TRBJ2-7	TRBD1	TGCGCCAGCAGCCTGAGGACAGGGGGCGACCCCTACGAGCAGTACTTC	CASSLRTGGDPYEQYF
TRBV7-7	.	TRBJ2-3	TRBD2	TGTGCTAGCAGCTTAGGACTAGCGGGGGCCCCCGATACGCAGTATTTT	CASSLGLAGAPDTQYF
TRBV6-5	.	TRBJ2-7	.	TGTGCCAGCAGATGGGACGGGGGAACCTACGAGCAGTACTTC	CASRWDGGTYEQYF
TRBV19	.	TRBJ1-1	.	TGTGCCAGTAGTCTTTCAGTGGGGCCGGGACACCCGAACACTGAAGCTTTCTTT	CASSLSVGPGHPNTEAFF
TRBV11-3	.	TRBJ2-1	.	TGTGCCAGCAGCTTAGATCGGGATTCCTACAATGAGCAGTTCTTC	CASSLDRDSYNEQFF
TRBV9	.	TRBJ2-1	TRBD2	TGTGCCAGCAGCGGACTAGCGGTATACAATGAGCAGTTCTTC	CASSGLAVYNEQFF
TRBV30	.	TRBJ1-2	.	TGTGCCTGGAGTAAGGGGCGCGACTATGGCTACACCTTC	CAWSKGRDYGYTF
TRBV7-9	large	TRBJ1-6	TRBD1	TGTGCCAGCAGCCCACAGGGGCGGTCACCCCTCCACTTT	CASSPQGRSPLHF
TRBV3-1/TRBV3-2	.	TRBJ1-1	.	TGTGCCAGCAGCCAGCTCCACGAGAGCCCTAACACTGAAGCTTTCTTT	CASSQLHESPNTEAFF
TRBV28	.	TRBJ2-1	TRBD1	TGTGCCACCATCCGGGACAGGGGTTACAATGAGCAGTTCTTC	CATIRDRGYNEQFF